Listed below are T cell receptor beta chains from one sample, sequenced in a study of shared clonotypes between healthy human individuals. Assay used: immunoSEQ multiplex PCR; TCRdb lists only in-frame clones, some missing. The sample has around 1.9 million clones, 85% to 95% seen once. Sequencing was carried out using naive CD8+ T cells from PBMCs. Receptor source: a young man in good health. Some clones in this sample may be carry-over from other donors' samples. CDR3s include the opening cysteine and the closing phenylalanine or tryptophan. Fields, in order: clone size, V gene, D gene, J gene, CDR3 DNA, CDR3 protein. The D gene is left open where the match is weak. Rows give clone size only sometimes, using once, few, many, or a class for an expanded clone.

clone_size: once; v_call: TRBV15; d_call: -; j_call: TRBJ2-7; cdr3_nt: TGTGCCACCAGCCCAAAGGGGGCCTACGAGCAGTACTTC; cdr3_aa: CATSPKGAYEQYF
clone_size: -; v_call: TRBV27; d_call: TRBD2; j_call: TRBJ2-7; cdr3_nt: TGTGCCGGGATAGCGGGGAGCTCCTACGAGCAGTACTTC; cdr3_aa: CAGIAGSSYEQYF
clone_size: once; v_call: TRBV7-8; d_call: TRBD1; j_call: TRBJ1-1; cdr3_nt: TGTGCCAGCAGCTTAGTCCCTCGGACAGGGATCCCTGAAGCTTTCTTT; cdr3_aa: CASSLVPRTGIPEAFF
clone_size: once; v_call: TRBV9; d_call: TRBD2; j_call: TRBJ2-7; cdr3_nt: TGTGCCAGCAACTCCGGGGCTAGCGGTCCCTACGAGCAGTACTTC; cdr3_aa: CASNSGASGPYEQYF
clone_size: -; v_call: TRBV28; d_call: -; j_call: TRBJ1-1; cdr3_nt: TGTGCCAGCAGTTGGGCTGGTACTGAAGCTTTCTTT; cdr3_aa: CASSWAGTEAFF
clone_size: -; v_call: TRBV28; d_call: -; j_call: TRBJ1-5; cdr3_nt: TGTGCCAGCAGTTTAATATTTGAGCCCCAGCATTTT; cdr3_aa: CASSLIFEPQHF
clone_size: once; v_call: TRBV19; d_call: -; j_call: TRBJ2-7; cdr3_nt: TGTGCCAGTAGTATAGAGGGGGCCTCCTACGAGCAGTACTTC; cdr3_aa: CASSIEGASYEQYF
clone_size: -; v_call: TRBV7-9; d_call: -; j_call: TRBJ2-4; cdr3_nt: TGTGCCAGCAGCTCTCAACAGGGAGATTTGACCAAAAACATTCAGTACTTC; cdr3_aa: CASSSQQGDLTKNIQYF
clone_size: once; v_call: TRBV2; d_call: TRBD2; j_call: TRBJ2-1; cdr3_nt: TGTGCCAGCAGATCTAGCGGGACCTTAAGCTCCTACAATGAGCAGTTCTTC; cdr3_aa: CASRSSGTLSSYNEQFF
clone_size: -; v_call: TRBV29-1; d_call: TRBD1; j_call: TRBJ1-1; cdr3_nt: TGCAGCGTTGGGACAGGGATGAACACTGAAGCTTTCTTT; cdr3_aa: CSVGTGMNTEAFF
clone_size: -; v_call: TRBV9; d_call: -; j_call: TRBJ2-1; cdr3_nt: TGTGCCAGCAGCGCCGACGATTCCTACAATGAGCAGTTCTTC; cdr3_aa: CASSADDSYNEQFF
clone_size: -; v_call: TRBV2; d_call: TRBD1; j_call: TRBJ1-5; cdr3_nt: TGTGCCAGCAGCGAGACAGGGGTGATTCAGCCCCAGCATTTT; cdr3_aa: CASSETGVIQPQHF
clone_size: -; v_call: TRBV6-5; d_call: TRBD2; j_call: TRBJ2-3; cdr3_nt: TGTGCCAGCACAACGACTAGCTCCACAGATACGCAGTATTTT; cdr3_aa: CASTTTSSTDTQYF
clone_size: -; v_call: TRBV7-9; d_call: -; j_call: TRBJ1-2; cdr3_nt: TGTGCCAGCAGCTCACTGTATGCGGGGGCCTATGGCTACACCTTC; cdr3_aa: CASSSLYAGAYGYTF
clone_size: -; v_call: TRBV9; d_call: -; j_call: TRBJ2-5; cdr3_nt: TGTGCCAGCAGCCCTGGCTCAGGGGGGACAAGGGAGACCCAGTACTTC; cdr3_aa: CASSPGSGGTRETQYF
clone_size: -; v_call: TRBV28; d_call: -; j_call: TRBJ2-7; cdr3_nt: TGTGCCACCCTAACGACTAGAAGCTACGAGCAGTACTTC; cdr3_aa: CATLTTRSYEQYF
clone_size: -; v_call: TRBV6-4; d_call: -; j_call: TRBJ1-5; cdr3_nt: TGTGCCAGCAGTGATTGTTACTCAGGAAATAGCAATCAGCCCCAGCATTTT; cdr3_aa: CASSDCYSGNSNQPQHF
clone_size: -; v_call: TRBV28; d_call: -; j_call: TRBJ2-7; cdr3_nt: TGTGCCAGCAGTTTATCCCTGCGGAGCGGCTACGAGCAGTACTTC; cdr3_aa: CASSLSLRSGYEQYF
clone_size: -; v_call: TRBV7-2; d_call: TRBD2; j_call: TRBJ2-7; cdr3_nt: TGTGCCAGCAGCTCCCGGACTAGCGGGAGCTTCTACGAGCAGTACTTC; cdr3_aa: CASSSRTSGSFYEQYF
clone_size: -; v_call: TRBV9; d_call: -; j_call: TRBJ1-5; cdr3_nt: TGTGCCAGCAGCGTAGGCGCGGGGAGAGGCAATCAGCCCCAGCATTTT; cdr3_aa: CASSVGAGRGNQPQHF
clone_size: -; v_call: TRBV2; d_call: TRBD2; j_call: TRBJ2-1; cdr3_nt: TGTGCCAGCAGTGAAGGGAGCGGGAGGGCTTGGGATGAGCAGTTCTTC; cdr3_aa: CASSEGSGRAWDEQFF
clone_size: once; v_call: TRBV11-2; d_call: -; j_call: TRBJ1-1; cdr3_nt: TGTGCCAGCAGCTTAGGACCACTTCTGGAAGCTTTCTTT; cdr3_aa: CASSLGPLLEAFF
clone_size: -; v_call: TRBV9; d_call: -; j_call: TRBJ2-7; cdr3_nt: TGTGCCAGCAGCCTCGGTACCTCCTACGAGCAGTACTTC; cdr3_aa: CASSLGTSYEQYF
clone_size: -; v_call: TRBV7-9; d_call: TRBD1; j_call: TRBJ2-7; cdr3_nt: TGTGCCAGCAGCCCTCCCCCGGCAGGGGGATCCTACGAGCAGTACTTC; cdr3_aa: CASSPPPAGGSYEQYF
clone_size: -; v_call: TRBV5-5; d_call: -; j_call: TRBJ1-5; cdr3_nt: TGTGCCAGCAGCGGAACCGGGACCAGGCAGCCCCAGCATTTT; cdr3_aa: CASSGTGTRQPQHF
clone_size: -; v_call: TRBV2; d_call: -; j_call: TRBJ1-1; cdr3_nt: TGTGCCAGCAGTGTTTCGGTGAAGGAAACCAGAGGCACTGAAGCTTTCTTT; cdr3_aa: CASSVSVKETRGTEAFF
clone_size: once; v_call: TRBV7-9; d_call: -; j_call: TRBJ1-2; cdr3_nt: TGTGCCAGCAGCTTAGACTTGTCCGCATCGAGCTATGGCTACACCTTC; cdr3_aa: CASSLDLSASSYGYTF
clone_size: -; v_call: TRBV11-2; d_call: -; j_call: TRBJ1-1; cdr3_nt: TGTGCCAGCAGCTTCGGGGTCTCGGGTACTGAAGCTTTCTTT; cdr3_aa: CASSFGVSGTEAFF
clone_size: -; v_call: TRBV9; d_call: -; j_call: TRBJ2-2; cdr3_nt: TGTGCCAGCACTGTAACGAACACCGGGGAGCTGTTTTTT; cdr3_aa: CASTVTNTGELFF
clone_size: -; v_call: TRBV5-1; d_call: TRBD1; j_call: TRBJ1-3; cdr3_nt: TGCGCCAGCAGCCCGGGACAGGGAGCTTCTGGAAACACCATATATTTT; cdr3_aa: CASSPGQGASGNTIYF
clone_size: -; v_call: TRBV9; d_call: TRBD2; j_call: TRBJ2-7; cdr3_nt: TGTGCCAGCAGCGTAGCCGGGACTAGCTCCTACGAGCAGTACTTC; cdr3_aa: CASSVAGTSSYEQYF
clone_size: -; v_call: TRBV2; d_call: -; j_call: TRBJ2-3; cdr3_nt: TGTGCCAGGGATCCGAGCGGGTCTCTTTACACAGATACGCAGTATTTT; cdr3_aa: CARDPSGSLYTDTQYF
clone_size: -; v_call: TRBV14; d_call: -; j_call: TRBJ1-2; cdr3_nt: TGTGCCAGCAGCCCTCGGACAGCGCTATTAAACTATGGCTACACCTTC; cdr3_aa: CASSPRTALLNYGYTF
clone_size: -; v_call: TRBV19; d_call: TRBD1; j_call: TRBJ2-7; cdr3_nt: TGTGCCAGTAGTATTGGGACAGCCACCCCGCAGTACTTC; cdr3_aa: CASSIGTATPQYF
clone_size: -; v_call: TRBV4-3; d_call: TRBD2; j_call: TRBJ2-1; cdr3_nt: TGCGCCAGCAGCCAAGCTGTGAGGGAGGGCCGTGAGCAGTTCTTC; cdr3_aa: CASSQAVREGREQFF
clone_size: -; v_call: TRBV6-5; d_call: TRBD1; j_call: TRBJ1-1; cdr3_nt: TGTGCCAGCAGTTGGGGCCAGGGGGGGATGAACACTGAAGCTTTCTTT; cdr3_aa: CASSWGQGGMNTEAFF
clone_size: -; v_call: TRBV27; d_call: TRBD2; j_call: TRBJ2-1; cdr3_nt: TGTGCCAGCACCCGTAAGGCGGGAGTTCTTCGTGAGCAGTTCTTC; cdr3_aa: CASTRKAGVLREQFF
clone_size: -; v_call: TRBV15; d_call: -; j_call: TRBJ1-2; cdr3_nt: TGTGCCACCAGCAGAGATCGAGGACAGCTTGATGGCTACACCTTC; cdr3_aa: CATSRDRGQLDGYTF
clone_size: -; v_call: TRBV10-3; d_call: -; j_call: TRBJ1-5; cdr3_nt: TGTGCCATCAGTGAGTCGTCAGTTGATAGCAATCAGCCCCAGCATTTT; cdr3_aa: CAISESSVDSNQPQHF
clone_size: -; v_call: TRBV11-2; d_call: TRBD2; j_call: TRBJ2-7; cdr3_nt: TGTGCCAGCACCCTCCTAGCGGGAGGGTACGAGCAGTACTTC; cdr3_aa: CASTLLAGGYEQYF
clone_size: -; v_call: TRBV6-5; d_call: -; j_call: TRBJ1-2; cdr3_nt: TGTGCCAGCAGCCCGGGGATATCCTATGGCTACACCTTC; cdr3_aa: CASSPGISYGYTF
clone_size: -; v_call: TRBV11-2; d_call: -; j_call: TRBJ2-7; cdr3_nt: TGTGCCAGCAGCTTATTCACCCGACGGTATGACGAGCAGTACTTC; cdr3_aa: CASSLFTRRYDEQYF
clone_size: once; v_call: TRBV9; d_call: TRBD1; j_call: TRBJ1-5; cdr3_nt: TGTGCCAGCAGCGCCGGGACAGCCAATCAGCCCCAGCATTTT; cdr3_aa: CASSAGTANQPQHF
clone_size: -; v_call: TRBV5-1; d_call: TRBD1; j_call: TRBJ2-7; cdr3_nt: TGCGCCAGCAGCTTGGTCGGGACAGGGACCCTAGAGGAGCAGTACTTC; cdr3_aa: CASSLVGTGTLEEQYF
clone_size: -; v_call: TRBV10-1; d_call: TRBD1; j_call: TRBJ2-3; cdr3_nt: TGCGCCAGCAGTGAGACTACGACAGGGGAAATAGATACGCAGTATTTT; cdr3_aa: CASSETTTGEIDTQYF
clone_size: -; v_call: TRBV9; d_call: -; j_call: TRBJ2-1; cdr3_nt: TGTGCCAGCAGCGTAGTCGGAGGAGGGGTAAGGGAGCAGTTCTTC; cdr3_aa: CASSVVGGGVREQFF
clone_size: -; v_call: TRBV19; d_call: TRBD1; j_call: TRBJ2-5; cdr3_nt: TGTGCCAGTAGCATGAGGGACAGGGGAAGGGGCTCGCAAGAGACCCAGTACTTC; cdr3_aa: CASSMRDRGRGSQETQYF
clone_size: -; v_call: TRBV25-1; d_call: TRBD1; j_call: TRBJ1-1; cdr3_nt: TGTGCCAGCAGTGAACAGGGACAGGGGACTGAAGCTTTCTTT; cdr3_aa: CASSEQGQGTEAFF
clone_size: -; v_call: TRBV5-1; d_call: TRBD1; j_call: TRBJ2-1; cdr3_nt: TGCGCCAGCAGCTTGGCTGGACAGGCTAGGGATGAGCAGTTCTTC; cdr3_aa: CASSLAGQARDEQFF
clone_size: -; v_call: TRBV6-1; d_call: -; j_call: TRBJ2-3; cdr3_nt: TGTGCCAGCAGTTCTAGACAGGATACGCAGTATTTT; cdr3_aa: CASSSRQDTQYF
clone_size: -; v_call: TRBV28; d_call: TRBD2; j_call: TRBJ2-5; cdr3_nt: TGTGCCAGCAGGCGCGGGAGGGGGCTAGAGACCCAGTACTTC; cdr3_aa: CASRRGRGLETQYF
clone_size: -; v_call: TRBV6-4; d_call: TRBD1; j_call: TRBJ2-5; cdr3_nt: TGTGCCAGCAGTGACTCGCCAGGGGGTCGGGAGACCCAGTACTTC; cdr3_aa: CASSDSPGGRETQYF
clone_size: -; v_call: TRBV15; d_call: -; j_call: TRBJ1-5; cdr3_nt: TGTGCCACCAGCAAGGTTAGCAATCAGCCCCAGCATTTT; cdr3_aa: CATSKVSNQPQHF